A single TCR beta chain is shown here with its context. The data belong to a study of blood T cell repertoires in COVID-19. Across the whole study: Samples came from the United States, Italy and Spain, spanning acute and convalescent COVID-19.

CDR1 and CDR2 from the germline V gene are SGHKS and YYEKEE (reference sequence). V lost 5 bases to trimming and J lost 4 bases, with 15 bases between them. The CDR3 is 14 residues long. Source study methods: Estimation of nucleated cell counts relied on the amplification of reference gene primers. TCRdb's table, derived via immunoSEQ multiplex PCR, lists solely in-frame clones and lacks some. V and J calls and clone size follow that table, whereas D and trimming were derived from the DNA. Altogether roughly 41,000 clones are present, approximately 82% being singletons, with the ten largest covering just under 45%.

The rearrangement uses TRBV5-5 and TRBJ1-1; D call uncertain. Sequenced input: peripheral blood. The receptor was isolated from a woman older than 75 with acute or convalescent COVID-19. The CDR3: CASSPTTPGTEAFF. The CDR3 bases are TGTGCCAGCAGTCCAACCACCCCGGGCACTGAAGCTTTCTTT.